The T cell receptor (beta chain) described here comes from a study of blood T cell repertoires in COVID-19. Whole-study context: Sources were T cells, B-cell-depleted T cells, or PBMCs; the material itself was cDNA or gDNA.

Patients from Seattle were sampled longitudinally, starting during active infection. Original handling: Amplification with reference gene primers provided the estimates of nucleated cell counts. Data came from immunoSEQ multiplex PCR; TCRdb stores just in-frame clones and leaves some out. V and J calls and clone size come straight from that table; D and trimming were deduced from the DNA. The table lists roughly 300,000 clones, 85% to 90% of them singletons. Trimming left V 3 bases short and J 7 bases short, with 16 bases between. The CDR3 loop spans 15 amino acids. Germline CDR1 is LGHDT and CDR2 is YNNKEL (reference sequence).

What was sequenced was peripheral blood. This TCR was sampled from a woman under 40 with COVID-19, enrolled during active disease. This rearrangement joins TRBV3-1 (or the pseudogene TRBV3-2) to TRBJ2-1, with a weak D call TRBD2 (6 bases). In DNA, the CDR3 is TGTGCCAGCAGCCACCCGGGGGTGGGTATGAATGAGCAGTTCTTC. Translation: CASSHPGVGMNEQFF.